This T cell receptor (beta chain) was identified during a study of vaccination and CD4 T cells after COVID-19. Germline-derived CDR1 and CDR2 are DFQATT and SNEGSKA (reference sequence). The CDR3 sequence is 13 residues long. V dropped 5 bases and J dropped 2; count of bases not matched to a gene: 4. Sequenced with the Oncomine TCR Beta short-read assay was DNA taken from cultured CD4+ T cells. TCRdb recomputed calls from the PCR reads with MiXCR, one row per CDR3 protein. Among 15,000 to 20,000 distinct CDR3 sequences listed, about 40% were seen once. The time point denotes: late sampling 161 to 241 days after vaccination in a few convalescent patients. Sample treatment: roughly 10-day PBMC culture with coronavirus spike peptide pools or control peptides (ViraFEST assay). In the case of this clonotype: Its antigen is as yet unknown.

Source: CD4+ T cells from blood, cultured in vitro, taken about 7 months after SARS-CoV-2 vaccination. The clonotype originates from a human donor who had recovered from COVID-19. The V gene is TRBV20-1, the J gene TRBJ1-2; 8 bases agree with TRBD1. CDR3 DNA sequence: TGCAGTGCTGCGGACAGGGCCAACTATGGCTACACCTTC. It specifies CSAADRANYGYTF.